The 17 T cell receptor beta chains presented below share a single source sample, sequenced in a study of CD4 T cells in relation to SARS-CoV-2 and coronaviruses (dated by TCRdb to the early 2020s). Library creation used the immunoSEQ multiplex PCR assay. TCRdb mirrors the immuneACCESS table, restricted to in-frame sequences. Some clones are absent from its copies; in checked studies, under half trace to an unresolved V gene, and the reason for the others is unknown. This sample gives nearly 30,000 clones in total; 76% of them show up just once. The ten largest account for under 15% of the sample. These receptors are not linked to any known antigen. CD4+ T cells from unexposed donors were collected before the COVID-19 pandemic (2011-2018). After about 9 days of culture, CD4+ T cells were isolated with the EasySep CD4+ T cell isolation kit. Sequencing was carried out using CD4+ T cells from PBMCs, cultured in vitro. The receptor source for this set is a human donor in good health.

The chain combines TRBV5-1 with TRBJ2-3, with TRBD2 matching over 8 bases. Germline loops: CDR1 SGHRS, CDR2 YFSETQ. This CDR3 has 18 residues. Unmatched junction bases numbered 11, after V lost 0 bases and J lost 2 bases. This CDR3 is CASSLASIGGGHTDTQYF. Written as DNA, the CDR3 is TGCGCCAGCAGCTTGGCTTCCATCGGCGGGGGGCACACAGATACGCAGTATTTT.

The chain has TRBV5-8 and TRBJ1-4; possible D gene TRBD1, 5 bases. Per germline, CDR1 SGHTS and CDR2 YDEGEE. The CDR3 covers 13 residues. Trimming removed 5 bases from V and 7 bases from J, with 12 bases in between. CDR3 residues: CASSFTRGEKLFF. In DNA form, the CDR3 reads TGTGCCAGCAGTTTTACGAGGGGTGAAAAACTGTTTTTT.

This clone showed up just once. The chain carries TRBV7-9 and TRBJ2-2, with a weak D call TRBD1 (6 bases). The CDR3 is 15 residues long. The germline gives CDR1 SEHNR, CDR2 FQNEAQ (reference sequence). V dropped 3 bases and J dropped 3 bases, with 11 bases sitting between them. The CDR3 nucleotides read TGTGCCAGCAGCTTGTTACAGGGAGACACCGGGGAGCTGTTTTTT. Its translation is CASSLLQGDTGELFF.

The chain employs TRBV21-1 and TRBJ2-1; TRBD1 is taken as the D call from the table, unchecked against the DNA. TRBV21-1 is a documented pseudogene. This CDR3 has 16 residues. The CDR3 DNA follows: TGTGCCAGCAGCAAAGCAGGGGGCTTTTCCTACAATGAGCAGTTCTTC. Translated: CASSKAGGFSYNEQFF.

The CDR3 bases are TGCAGCGTTGAAGATTACGTTAAGGGTACAGATACGCAGTATTTT. Its protein product is CSVEDYVKGTDTQYF. The chain couples TRBV29-1 to TRBJ2-3; no clear D. The CDR3 length is 15 residues. From germline, CDR1 is SQVTM and CDR2 ANQGSEA. V lost 0 bases, J lost 3 bases, and 13 bases lay in between.

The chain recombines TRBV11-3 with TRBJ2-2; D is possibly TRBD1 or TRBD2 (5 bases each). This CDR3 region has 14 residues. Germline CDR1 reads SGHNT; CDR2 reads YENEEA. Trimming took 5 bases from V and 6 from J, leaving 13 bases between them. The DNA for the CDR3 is TGTGCCAGCAGCCCCTCGGGACGCCCCGGGGAGCTGTTTTTT. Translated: CASSPSGRPGELFF.

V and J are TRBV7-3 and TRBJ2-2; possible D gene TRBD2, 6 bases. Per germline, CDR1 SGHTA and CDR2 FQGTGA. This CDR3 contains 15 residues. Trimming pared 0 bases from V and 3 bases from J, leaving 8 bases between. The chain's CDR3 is CASSLTPGDTGELFF. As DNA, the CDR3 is TGTGCCAGCAGCTTAACCCCGGGAGACACCGGGGAGCTGTTTTTT.

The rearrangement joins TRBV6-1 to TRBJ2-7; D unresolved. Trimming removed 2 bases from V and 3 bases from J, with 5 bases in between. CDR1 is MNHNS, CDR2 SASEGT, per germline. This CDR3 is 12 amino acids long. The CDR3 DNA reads TGTGCCAGCAGTGAACTGAGCTACGAGCAGTACTTC. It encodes CASSELSYEQYF.

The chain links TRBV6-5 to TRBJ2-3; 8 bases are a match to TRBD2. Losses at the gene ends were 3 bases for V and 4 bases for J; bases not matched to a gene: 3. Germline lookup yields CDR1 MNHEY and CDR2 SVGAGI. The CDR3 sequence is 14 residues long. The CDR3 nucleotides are TGTGCCAGCAGTTATCGGCGGGAGGCAGATACGCAGTATTTT. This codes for CASSYRREADTQYF.

CDR3 sequence: CASRGDRRGYEQYF. The CDR3 region has the DNA TGCGCCAGCAGGGGAGACCGCCGGGGGTACGAGCAGTACTTC. This chain uses TRBV5-1 with TRBJ2-7; a possible D gene is TRBD2 (6 bases). The CDR3 contains 14 residues. The V and J ends lost 5 bases and 4 bases respectively, with 16 bases between them. The germline V gene has CDR1 SGHRS and CDR2 YFSETQ.

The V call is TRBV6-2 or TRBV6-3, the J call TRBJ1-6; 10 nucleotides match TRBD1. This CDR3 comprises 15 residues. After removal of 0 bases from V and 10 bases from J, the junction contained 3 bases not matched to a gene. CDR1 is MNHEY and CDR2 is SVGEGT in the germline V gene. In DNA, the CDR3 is TGTGCCAGCAGTTACTCAGGGACAGGGGAATCACCCCTCCACTTT. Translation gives CASSYSGTGESPLHF.

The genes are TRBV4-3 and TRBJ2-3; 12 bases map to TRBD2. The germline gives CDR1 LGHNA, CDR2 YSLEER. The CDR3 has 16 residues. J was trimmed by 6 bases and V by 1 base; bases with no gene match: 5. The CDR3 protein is CASSQGLAGAVDTQYF. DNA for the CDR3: TGCGCCAGCAGCCAAGGACTAGCGGGGGCGGTCGATACGCAGTATTTT.

The CDR3 DNA is TGTGCCAGTAGTACGAGGACAGGGGGCCTCCAAGAGACCCAGTACTTC. Its protein product is CASSTRTGGLQETQYF. V gene TRBV19 combines with J gene TRBJ2-5; 11 nucleotides match TRBD1. CDR1 is LNHDA and CDR2 is SQIVND in the germline V gene (reference sequence). This CDR3 is 16 amino acids long. V shed 4 bases, J shed 1 base, and the junction held 5 bases outside the gene matches.

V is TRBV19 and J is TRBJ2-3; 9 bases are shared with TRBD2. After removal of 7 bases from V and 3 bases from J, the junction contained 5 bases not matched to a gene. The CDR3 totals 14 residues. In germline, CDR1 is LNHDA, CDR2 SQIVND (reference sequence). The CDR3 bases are TGTGCCAGTACCATGACTAGCGGAACAGATACGCAGTATTTT. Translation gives CASTMTSGTDTQYF. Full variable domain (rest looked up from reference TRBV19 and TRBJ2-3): DGGITQSPKYLFRKEGQNVTLSCEQNLNHDAMYWYRQDPGQGLRLIYYSQIVNDFQKGDIAEGYSVSREKKESFPLTVTSAQKNPTAFYLCASTMTSGTDTQYFGPGTRLTVL.

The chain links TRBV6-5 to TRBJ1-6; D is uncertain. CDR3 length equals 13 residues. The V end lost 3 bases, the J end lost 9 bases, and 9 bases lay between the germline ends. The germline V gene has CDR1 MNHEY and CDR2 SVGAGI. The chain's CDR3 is CASSYRTVSPLHF. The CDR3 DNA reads TGTGCCAGCAGTTATAGGACCGTTTCACCCCTCCACTTT.

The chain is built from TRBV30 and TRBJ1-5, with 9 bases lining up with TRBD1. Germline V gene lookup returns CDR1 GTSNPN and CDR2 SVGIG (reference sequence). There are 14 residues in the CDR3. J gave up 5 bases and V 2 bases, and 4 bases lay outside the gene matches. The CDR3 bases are TGTGCCTGGAGTCCCCGGGACAGGGATCAGCCCCAGCATTTT. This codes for CAWSPRDRDQPQHF.

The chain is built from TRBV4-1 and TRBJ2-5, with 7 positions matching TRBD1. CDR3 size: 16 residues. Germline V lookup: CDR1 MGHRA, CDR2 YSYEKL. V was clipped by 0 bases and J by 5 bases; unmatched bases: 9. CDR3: CASSQENRGPRETQYF. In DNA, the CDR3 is TGCGCCAGCAGCCAAGAGAACAGGGGTCCGAGGGAGACCCAGTACTTC.